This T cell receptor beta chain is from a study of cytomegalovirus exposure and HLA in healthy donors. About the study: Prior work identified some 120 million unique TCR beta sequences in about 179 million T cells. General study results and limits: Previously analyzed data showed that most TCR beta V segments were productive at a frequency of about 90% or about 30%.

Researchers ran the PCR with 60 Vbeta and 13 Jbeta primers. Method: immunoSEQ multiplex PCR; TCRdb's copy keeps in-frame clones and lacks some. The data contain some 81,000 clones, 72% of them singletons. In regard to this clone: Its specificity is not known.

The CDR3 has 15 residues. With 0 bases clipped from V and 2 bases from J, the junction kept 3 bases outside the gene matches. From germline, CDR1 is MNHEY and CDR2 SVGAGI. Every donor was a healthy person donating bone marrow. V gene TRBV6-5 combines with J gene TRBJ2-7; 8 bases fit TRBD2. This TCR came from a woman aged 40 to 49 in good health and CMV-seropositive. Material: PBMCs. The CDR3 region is CASSYSFGGAYEQYF. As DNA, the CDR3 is TGTGCCAGCAGTTACTCTTTCGGGGGGGCCTACGAGCAGTACTTC.